The 15 T cell receptor beta chains reported below all come from one sample, sequenced in a study of blood T cell repertoires in COVID-19. Libraries were prepared by immunoSEQ multiplex PCR; TCRdb keeps only in-frame clonotypes and omits some of them. Here the sample spans about 160,000 clones, 80% to 95% being singletons. Input material: peripheral blood. The receptors here all came from a man between 25 and 39 years old with COVID-19, enrolled during active disease.

The chain uses TRBV15 and TRBJ1-2; unclear D gene. The length of the CDR3 is 11 residues. Germline CDR1 LNHNV, CDR2 YYDKDF (reference sequence). Trimming removed 3 bases from V and 9 bases from J, with 8 bases in between. The CDR3 sequence is CATSRFSSYTF. The CDR3 DNA is TGTGCCACCAGCAGGTTCTCTAGCTACACCTTC.

This chain uses TRBV12-5 with TRBJ2-7; 15 bases align to TRBD2. Germline trimming cut 6 bases from V and 3 bases from J; bases unmatched to any gene: 9. The CDR3 length is 17 residues. Germline lookup yields CDR1 LGHNT and CDR2 FRNRAP. CDR3 sequence reads: CASGEGTSGRLLYEQYF. The CDR3 DNA reads as TGTGCTAGTGGGGAAGGGACTAGCGGGAGGTTACTCTACGAGCAGTACTTC.

In its sample, this clone was seen once. The gene calls are TRBV4-2 and TRBJ2-7; possible D gene TRBD2, 6 bases. The length of the CDR3 is 13 residues. V was shortened by 4 bases and J by 2 bases, with 9 bases between the two germline ends. Germline values: CDR1 LGHNA, CDR2 YNFKEQ. CDR3 nucleotides: TGTGCCAGCAGCCTACGCGGGGCCTACGAGCAGTACTTC. This encodes CASSLRGAYEQYF.

The J gene is TRBJ1-5, the V gene TRBV2; no firm D call. Per the germline V gene, CDR1 is SNHLY and CDR2 is FYNNEI. The germline V and J ends were trimmed by 3 bases and 2 bases, with 11 bases remaining between them. The CDR3 has 15 amino acids. The CDR3 sequence: CASSDLLYGNQPQHF. The CDR3 DNA sequence: TGTGCCAGCAGTGACCTATTATACGGCAATCAGCCCCAGCATTTT.

The chain recombines TRBV18 with TRBJ2-1, with TRBD1 matching 10 bases. Germline V gene lookup returns CDR1 KGHSH and CDR2 LQKENI. This CDR3 is 15 amino acids long. V lost 4 bases and J lost 3; bases outside the gene matches: 3. CDR3: CASSLGQGVYNEQFF. The CDR3 coding sequence is TGTGCCAGCTCACTCGGACAGGGGGTCTACAATGAGCAGTTCTTC.

The V and J genes are TRBV18 and TRBJ2-3, with TRBD2 matching over 7 bases. The CDR3 sequence is 15 residues long. J lost 3 bases, V lost 6 bases, and 9 bases had no gene match. Germline values: CDR1 KGHSH, CDR2 LQKENI. CDR3 sequence: CASSAGVIGTDTQYF. DNA for the CDR3: TGTGCCAGCTCCGCGGGGGTTATCGGAACAGATACGCAGTATTTT.

This chain joins TRBV3-1 (or the pseudogene TRBV3-2) and TRBJ2-7, with 7 bases identical to TRBD1. Germline V CDR1 and CDR2: LGHDT, YNNKEL (reference sequence). After removal of 3 bases from V and 0 bases from J, the junction contained 8 bases not matched to a gene. This CDR3 is built from 16 residues. The CDR3 reads CASSQETGKFSYEQYF. The CDR3 nucleotides read TGTGCCAGCAGCCAGGAGACAGGGAAGTTCTCCTACGAGCAGTACTTC.

The V call is TRBV15, the J call TRBJ2-7; 9 nucleotides match TRBD1. The J segment lost 4 bases and the V segment lost 4 bases, leaving 8 bases of the junction unmatched. The CDR3 has 15 amino acids. Per germline, CDR1 LNHNV and CDR2 YYDKDF (reference sequence). The CDR3 coding sequence is TGTGCCACCAGCATACTGGACAGGGGCATTTACGAGCAGTACTTC. It yields the protein CATSILDRGIYEQYF.

This chain links TRBV28 with TRBJ2-3; 7 bases are shared with TRBD2. This CDR3 contains 14 residues. Germline V gene sequence: CDR1 MDHEN, CDR2 SYDVKM. Germline trimming cut 10 bases from V and 0 bases from J; bases unmatched to any gene: 7. The CDR3 loop reads CAITFSGSTDTQYF. The CDR3, as DNA: TGTGCCATCACCTTTAGCGGGAGCACAGATACGCAGTATTTT.

The CDR3 loop reads CASSPGQGADTQYF. CDR3 nucleotides: TGTGCCAGCAGCCCTGGACAGGGGGCGGATACGCAGTATTTT. The rearrangement joins TRBV28 to TRBJ2-3, with TRBD1 matching over 11 bases. Trimming took 6 bases from V and 6 from J; bases not matched to a gene: 5. Germline lookup yields CDR1 MDHEN and CDR2 SYDVKM. The CDR3 has 14 amino acids.

This chain links TRBV19 with TRBJ1-4; 9 bases line up with TRBD1. V dropped 4 bases and J dropped 5; count of bases not matched to a gene: 5. The CDR3 is 15 amino acids. Per germline, CDR1 LNHDA and CDR2 SQIVND (reference sequence). CDR3 sequence reads: CASSTPGQGNEKLFF. The CDR3 DNA sequence: TGTGCCAGTAGTACCCCGGGACAGGGAAATGAAAAACTGTTTTTT.

The chain combines TRBV5-1 with TRBJ2-1; 16 bases line up with TRBD2. This CDR3 region has 19 residues. J gave up 7 bases and V 4 bases, and 14 bases lay outside the gene matches. Germline V lookup: CDR1 SGHRS, CDR2 YFSETQ. CDR3: CASSLEGLAGGPVMNEQFF. DNA for the CDR3: TGCGCCAGCAGCCTAGAGGGACTAGCGGGGGGGCCGGTGATGAATGAGCAGTTCTTC.

The chain has TRBV28 and TRBJ2-7, with TRBD1 matching over 8 bases. The trim removed 7 bases at V and 2 bases at J, leaving 10 bases unmatched. CDR3 length equals 15 residues. CDR1 and CDR2 (germline): MDHEN, SYDVKM. The CDR3 DNA reads TGTGCCAGCAAGGTGGTTGGACAGGGTACCTACGAGCAGTACTTC. The encoded protein is CASKVVGQGTYEQYF.

The count of this clone is one. The chain is built from TRBV12-3 or TRBV12-4 and TRBJ2-7; D unresolved. Trimming took off 5 bases at V and 3 bases at J, with 5 bases between the two ends. The CDR3 length is 11 residues. CDR3 nucleotide sequence: TGTGCCAGCAGTCCGGGCTACGAGCAGTACTTC. It codes for CASSPGYEQYF.

The chain combines TRBV14 with TRBJ1-4, with 10 bases identical to TRBD1. Germline-derived CDR1 and CDR2 are SGHDN and FVKESK. With V trimmed by 8 bases and J by 3 bases, 15 bases remained unmatched. This CDR3 is 18 amino acids long. Here the CDR3 reads CASDFGQGEEIANEKLFF. The DNA of the CDR3 is TGTGCCAGCGACTTTGGACAGGGGGAAGAGATTGCTAATGAAAAACTGTTTTTT.